This TCR beta chain comes out of a study of T cell clusters in autoimmune cytopenias. TRB rearrangements were amplified by touch-down multiplex PCR with mixed TRB-A/B primers. Reprocessing the multiplex PCR reads, TCRdb reports a single entry for every CDR3 protein and omits DNA. The sample includes 4,000 or so distinct CDR3 sequences. Study results and limitations: TRB repertoire shifts in secondary cytopenia and chronic lymphocytic leukemia mostly reflected lymphoma, not autoimmunity.

CDR1 MNHNY and CDR2 SVGAGI come from the germline V gene (reference sequence). The CDR3 is 13 amino acids. TRB amplification used around 0.25 ug of peripheral blood genomic DNA. Frequency places this clonotype as medium-sized (0.01 to 0.1%). Its antigen is as yet unknown. This clonotype was obtained from a human donor with an autoimmune cytopenia or autoimmune hepatitis (not recorded which). The rearrangement uses TRBV6-6 and TRBJ1-1; checking the TCRdb D call of TRBD1 is not possible without DNA. Material: peripheral blood. This chain's CDR3 is CATAGQGNTEAFF.